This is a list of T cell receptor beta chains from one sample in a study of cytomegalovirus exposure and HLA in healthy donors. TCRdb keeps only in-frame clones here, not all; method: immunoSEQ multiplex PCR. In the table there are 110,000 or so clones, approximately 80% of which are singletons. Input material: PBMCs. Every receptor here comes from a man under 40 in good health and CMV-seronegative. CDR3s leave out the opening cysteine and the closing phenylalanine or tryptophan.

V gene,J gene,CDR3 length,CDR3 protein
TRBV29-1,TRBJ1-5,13,SVVLAGTGGQPQH
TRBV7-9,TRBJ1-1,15,ASSLAQLYLRGTEAF
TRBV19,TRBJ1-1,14,ASRGAGGWGNTEAF
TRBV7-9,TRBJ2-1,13,ASSLQGTAYNEQF
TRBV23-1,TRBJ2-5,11,ASSHREGETQY
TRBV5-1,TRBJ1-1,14,ASSLDPTGTGGYAF
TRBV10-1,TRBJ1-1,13,ASSEKAGVNTEAF
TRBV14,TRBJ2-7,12,ASSHSGKVDEQY
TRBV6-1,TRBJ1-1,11,ASSEDRGGEAF
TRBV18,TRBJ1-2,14,ASSPPLNSFSDGYT
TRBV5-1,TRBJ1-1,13,ASSLGDSLNTEAF
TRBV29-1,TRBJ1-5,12,SAQGQGAGQPQH
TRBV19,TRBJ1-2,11,ATTQGWGYGYT
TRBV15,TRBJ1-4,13,ATSRKPGQNEKLF
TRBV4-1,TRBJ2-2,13,ASSQGDRGTGELF
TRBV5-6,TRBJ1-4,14,ASSVLRTPGNEKLF
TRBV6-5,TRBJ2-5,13,ASSRSWTNQETQY
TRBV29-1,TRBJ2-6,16,SVEGGVYTSSGANVLT
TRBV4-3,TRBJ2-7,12,ASSQYRDSGEQY
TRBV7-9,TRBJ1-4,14,ASSLGSGALNEKLF
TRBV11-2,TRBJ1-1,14,ASSSTAGRGGTEAF